This record covers a single T cell receptor beta chain. Sequencing used immunoSEQ multiplex PCR; TCRdb keeps in-frame clones, though not all of them. The data contain tens of thousands of clones, approximately 85% of them singletons. This entry comes from a study of identifying expanded T cells in peripheral blood. Germline CDR1 SGHNT, CDR2 YYREEE (reference sequence). CDR3 length: 14 amino acids. The junction had 6 bases not matched to a gene; V was cut back by 4 bases and J by 10 bases. This chain uses TRBV5-4 with TRBJ1-6, with 9 bases matching TRBD1. This receptor was obtained from a person aged 18-70 years in good health. The sequencing input was blood. In DNA, the CDR3 is TGTGCCAGCAGCGACCGGGACAGGGCATCACCCCTCCACTTT. This codes for CASSDRDRASPLHF.